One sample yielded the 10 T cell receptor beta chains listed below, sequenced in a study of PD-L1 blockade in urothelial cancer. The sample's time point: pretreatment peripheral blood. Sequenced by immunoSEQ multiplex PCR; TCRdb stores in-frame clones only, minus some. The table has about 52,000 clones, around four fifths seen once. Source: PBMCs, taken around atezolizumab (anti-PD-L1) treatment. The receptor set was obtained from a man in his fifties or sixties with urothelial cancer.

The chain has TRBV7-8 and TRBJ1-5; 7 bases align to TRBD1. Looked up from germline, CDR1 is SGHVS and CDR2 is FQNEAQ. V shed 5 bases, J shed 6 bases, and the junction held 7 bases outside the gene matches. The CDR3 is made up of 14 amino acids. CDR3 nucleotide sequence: TGTGCCAGCAGCCTATTCACAGGGGCTCAGCCCCAGCATTTT. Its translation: CASSLFTGAQPQHF.

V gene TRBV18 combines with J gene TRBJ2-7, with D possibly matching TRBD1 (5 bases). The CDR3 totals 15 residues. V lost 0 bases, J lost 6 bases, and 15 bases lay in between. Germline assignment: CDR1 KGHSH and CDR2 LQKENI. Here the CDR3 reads CASSPPTVRRGEQYF. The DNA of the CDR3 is TGTGCCAGCTCACCACCGACAGTCCGACGAGGCGAGCAGTACTTC.

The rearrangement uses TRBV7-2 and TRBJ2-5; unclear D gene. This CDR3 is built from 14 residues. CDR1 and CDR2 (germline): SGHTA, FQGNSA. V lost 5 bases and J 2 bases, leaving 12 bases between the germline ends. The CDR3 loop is CASSLQKTQETQYF. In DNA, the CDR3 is TGTGCCAGCAGCCTACAGAAAACTCAAGAGACCCAGTACTTC.

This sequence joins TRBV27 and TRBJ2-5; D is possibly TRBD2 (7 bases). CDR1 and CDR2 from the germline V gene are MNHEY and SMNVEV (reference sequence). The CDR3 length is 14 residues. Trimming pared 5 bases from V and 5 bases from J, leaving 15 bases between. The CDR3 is CASSATGGRETQYF. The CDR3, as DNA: TGTGCCAGCAGTGCGACCGGGGGGCGGGAGACCCAGTACTTC.

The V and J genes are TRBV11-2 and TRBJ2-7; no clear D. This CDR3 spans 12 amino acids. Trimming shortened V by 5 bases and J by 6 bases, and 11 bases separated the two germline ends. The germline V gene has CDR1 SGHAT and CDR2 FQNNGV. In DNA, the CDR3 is TGTGCCAGCAGCCCGCCTCGGGTCGAGCAGTACTTC. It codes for CASSPPRVEQYF.

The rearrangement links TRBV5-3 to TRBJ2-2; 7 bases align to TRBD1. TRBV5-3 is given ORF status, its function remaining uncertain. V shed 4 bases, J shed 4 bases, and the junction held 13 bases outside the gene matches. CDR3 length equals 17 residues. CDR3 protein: CARSQGEPGRATGELFF. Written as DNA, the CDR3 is TGTGCCAGAAGCCAGGGGGAACCGGGGCGAGCCACCGGGGAGCTGTTTTTT.

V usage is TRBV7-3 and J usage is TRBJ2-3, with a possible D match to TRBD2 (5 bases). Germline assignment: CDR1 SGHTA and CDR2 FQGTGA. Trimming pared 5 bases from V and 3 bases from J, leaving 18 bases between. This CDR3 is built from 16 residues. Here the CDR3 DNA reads TGTGCCAGCAGCCCGAAACGGGGTTTTGGTACAGATACGCAGTATTTT. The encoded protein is CASSPKRGFGTDTQYF.

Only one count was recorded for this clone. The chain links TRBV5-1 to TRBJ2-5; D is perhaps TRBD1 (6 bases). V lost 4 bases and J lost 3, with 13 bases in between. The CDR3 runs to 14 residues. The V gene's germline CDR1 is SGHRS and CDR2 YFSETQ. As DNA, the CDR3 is TGCGCCAGCAGCCCAGGGACACTCAAAGAGACCCAGTACTTC. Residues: CASSPGTLKETQYF.

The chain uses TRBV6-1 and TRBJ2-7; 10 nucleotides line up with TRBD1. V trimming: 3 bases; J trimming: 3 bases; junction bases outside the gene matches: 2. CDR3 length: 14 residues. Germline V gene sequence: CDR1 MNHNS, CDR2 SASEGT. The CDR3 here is CASSETGGHYEQYF. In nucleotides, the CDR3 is TGTGCCAGCAGTGAGACAGGGGGCCACTACGAGCAGTACTTC.

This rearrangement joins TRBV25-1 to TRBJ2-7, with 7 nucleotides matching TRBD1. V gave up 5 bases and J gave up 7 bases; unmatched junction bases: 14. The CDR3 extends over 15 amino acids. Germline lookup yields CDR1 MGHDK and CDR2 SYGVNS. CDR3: CASSIRQGNTWEQYF. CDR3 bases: TGTGCCAGCAGTATACGACAGGGTAACACTTGGGAGCAGTACTTC.